This T cell receptor beta chain was identified in a study of molecular identifiers for immune sequencing clone quantification. Study context: Across replicate runs, RNA obtained from approximately 20,000 or 100,000 naive CD8 cells was divided into five, with four undergoing sequencing. Whole-study findings and limits: A single cell's spiked Jurkat TCR RNA was reportedly detectable among more than 950,000 naive cells. Over 99% of effector molecules, yet under 1% of naive-cell molecules, were held by clones above 20 RNA copies.

MiXCR, run by TCRdb on the PCR reads, gives a single entry per CDR3 protein. The sample records about 640,000 distinct CDR3 sequences, roughly 21% being singletons. This clonotype was observed many times. Its antigen is still unknown. Sorting captured naive CD8 T cells as CD8+CD4-CCR7+CD45RA+. Germline-derived CDR1 and CDR2 are LGHNA and YNFKEQ. Trimming cost V 4 bases and J 7 bases, with 10 bases left between them. The CDR3 is 12 residues long. The specimen sequenced was naive CD8+ T cells from blood, with Jurkat cell RNA spiked in. Indicated subset: FACS-sorted CD8+CD4-CCR7+CD45RA+ naive T cells. The sequence derives from a human donor in good health. Some libraries in this study had Jurkat cell RNA spiked in. The rearrangement links TRBV4-2 to TRBJ1-1; no definite D call. DNA for the CDR3: TGTGCCAGCAGCCCCTCCGGGTATGAAGCTTTCTTT. It codes for CASSPSGYEAFF.